The entry that follows covers one T cell receptor beta chain sequence. What it binds is unknown. These data originate in a study of cytomegalovirus exposure and HLA in healthy donors. Broader study findings: There were some V segments, including TRBV6-2 and TRBV6-3, excluded as indistinguishable.

The CDR3 runs 12 residues. V was clipped by 4 bases and J by 8 bases; unmatched bases: 3. From germline, CDR1 is SGHTS and CDR2 YDEGEE. Vbeta (60) and Jbeta (13) primers were used in the PCR. Data came from immunoSEQ multiplex PCR; TCRdb stores just in-frame clones and leaves some out. The sample shows 150,000 to 200,000 clones, about 81% of them seen only once. The material sequenced was PBMCs. The origin of this receptor is a woman between 18 and 29 years old in good health and CMV-seronegative. V usage is TRBV5-8 and J usage is TRBJ2-1, with TRBD1 matching over 7 bases. The DNA for the CDR3 is TGTGCCAGCAGCCCCGGACAGGATGAGCAGTTCTTC. It translates to CASSPGQDEQFF.